The clone carrying this TCR beta chain turned up a few times. The data originate from a study of cytomegalovirus exposure and HLA in healthy donors. The CDR3 spans 14 residues. The ends were cut back, 5 bases at V and 0 bases at J, with 8 bases in the middle. Per germline, CDR1 SGHRS and CDR2 YFSETQ. Both 60 Vbeta primers and 13 Jbeta primers went into the PCR. The repertoire was sequenced with immunoSEQ multiplex PCR; TCRdb's copy has only in-frame clones and lacks some. The table lists roughly 120,000 clones, 70% to 85% of them singletons, with 4.5% to 6% in the top ten. The TCR comes from a man aged 18 to 35 in good health and CMV-seropositive. Sequenced material: PBMCs. This chain connects TRBV5-1 to TRBJ1-4; TRBD1 is a possible D gene (5 bases). The CDR3 protein is CASRKQATNEKLFF. CDR3 bases: TGCGCCAGCAGAAAACAGGCAACTAATGAAAAACTGTTTTTT.